These 4 T cell receptor beta chains were sequenced from one sample in a study of vaccination and CD4 T cells after COVID-19. An Oncomine TCR Beta short-read assay was used to sequence the DNA from cultured CD4+ T cells. TCRdb reprocessed the PCR reads with MiXCR, giving one entry per CDR3 protein. The sample consists of under 25,000 distinct CDR3 sequences, approximately 40% of them appearing once. Their recognized antigens are unknown. The treatment: 10-day PBMC culture with coronavirus spike peptide pools or control peptides (ViraFEST assay). Specimen: CD4+ T cells from blood, cultured in vitro, collected after SARS-CoV-2 vaccination. Receptors were obtained from a human donor who had recovered from COVID-19.

V usage is TRBV20-1 and J usage is TRBJ1-6; 8 nucleotides align to TRBD1. Germline V gene data show CDR1 as DFQATT and CDR2 as SNEGSKA (reference sequence). The CDR3 is made up of 14 amino acids. V lost 5 bases to trimming and J lost 6 bases; unmatched junction nucleotides: 6. CDR3 DNA sequence: TGCAGTGCTGGACAGGGTGCCGGTAATTCACCCCTCCACTTT. It yields the protein CSAGQGAGNSPLHF.

Only a few counts were recorded for this clonotype. V gene TRBV14 combines with J gene TRBJ1-6; D is unclear. The CDR3 length is 13 residues. In germline, CDR1 is SGHDN, CDR2 FVKESK. Trimming removed 4 bases at V and 8 bases at J, with 9 bases between. The CDR3 region is CASSRVRDSPLHF. As DNA, the CDR3 is TGTGCCAGCAGCCGGGTTCGCGATTCACCCCTCCACTTT.

The chain has TRBV18 and TRBJ2-5; D is uncertain. The germline V and J ends were trimmed by 1 base and 1 base, with 4 bases remaining between them. This CDR3 region has 13 residues. CDR1 KGHSH and CDR2 LQKENI come from the germline V gene. Written as DNA, the CDR3 is TGTGCCAGCTCACCACTACTCCAAGAGACCCAGTACTTC. Protein: CASSPLLQETQYF.

The J gene is TRBJ2-2, the V gene TRBV6-2 or TRBV6-3, with TRBD2 matching over 7 bases. From germline, CDR1 is MNHEY and CDR2 SVGEGT. The V and J ends lost 7 bases and 4 bases, in that order; junction bases with no gene match: 12. The CDR3 length is 16 residues. The DNA for the CDR3 is TGTGCCAGCATGTCAAGCGGGATGAGTGGCACCGGGGAGCTGTTTTTT. It codes for CASMSSGMSGTGELFF.